What follows describes a single TCR beta chain. Its antigen is not known. This sample is drawn from a study of CD8 T cells in ankylosing spondylitis. Points from the study as a whole: In ankylosing spondylitis blood, a motif of roughly eight highly homologous TCR beta variants appeared characteristic. With a CD8+ phenotype, disease-linked clones were relatively rare in peripheral blood.

Library preparation for TCR beta used quantitative 5'-RACE with molecular barcodes. TCRdb re-analysed the 5' RACE reads in MiXCR, keeping a single row per CDR3 protein. In the table there are around 430,000 distinct CDR3 sequences, 17% of which are singletons. The germline V gene has CDR1 SGHAT and CDR2 FQDESV (reference sequence). The CDR3 spans 17 residues. V trimming: 5 bases; J trimming: 6 bases; junction bases outside the gene matches: 8. The sample consisted of blood, either unsorted or a sorted T cell fraction (not recorded which). The chain uses TRBV11-1 and TRBJ2-1, with TRBD2 identical over 15 bases. This TCR derives from a male donor with ankylosing spondylitis. The CDR3 DNA sequence: TGTGCCAGCAGCCGGACTAGCGGGAGGGCCCTGAGCAATGAGCAGTTCTTC. This encodes CASSRTSGRALSNEQFF.